The rows below give T cell receptor beta chains drawn from one sample of a study of blood T cell repertoires in COVID-19. Sequencing used immunoSEQ multiplex PCR; TCRdb keeps in-frame clones, though not all of them. The table shows 150,000 or so clones, with 80% occurring only once. Sample: PBMCs or T cells enriched from blood (not recorded which). The receptors come from a woman aged 55-70 years who had recovered from COVID-19. CDR3s include the opening cysteine and the closing phenylalanine or tryptophan. Each record gives: J gene, clone size, V gene, D gene, CDR3 protein, CDR3 DNA. A D gene is named only where the DNA matches it firmly. Clone size, where shown, is once, few, many, or a class for clones that have expanded.

TRBJ1-5,NA,TRBV19,NA,CASSMNTQTTQPQHF,TGTGCCAGTAGTATGAACACCCAAACAACTCAGCCCCAGCATTTT
TRBJ2-7,once,TRBV29-1,TRBD1,CSTRQGGYEQYF,TGCAGCACTAGACAGGGGGGCTACGAGCAGTACTTC
TRBJ1-2,many,TRBV4-2,TRBD1,CASSQDRDSYGYTF,TGTGCCAGCAGCCAAGATCGGGACAGTTATGGCTACACCTTC
TRBJ1-1,NA,TRBV18,NA,CASSPDSPNTEAFF,TGTGCCAGCTCACCGGACAGTCCTAACACTGAAGCTTTCTTT
TRBJ2-5,NA,TRBV2,TRBD1,CASSDPTGVETQYF,TGTGCCAGCAGTGATCCGACAGGGGTAGAGACCCAGTACTTC
TRBJ2-5,NA,TRBV2,NA,CASSTPEYF,TGTGCCAGCAGCACTCCGGAGTACTTC
TRBJ2-7,NA,TRBV4-1,TRBD1,CASSRDRGQGEQYF,TGCGCCAGCAGCCGCGACAGGGGGCAGGGCGAGCAGTACTTC
TRBJ2-6,once,TRBV3-1/TRBV3-2,TRBD1,CASSQGLRTGGSGANVLTF,TGTGCCAGCAGCCAAGGCCTGAGGACAGGGGGTTCTGGGGCCAACGTCCTGACTTTC
TRBJ2-7,NA,TRBV9,TRBD1,CASSVGGQAKGEQYF,TGTGCCAGCAGCGTAGGGGGACAGGCCAAGGGCGAGCAGTACTTC
TRBJ2-1,NA,TRBV7-8,TRBD2,CASSFGAGPDNEQFF,TGTGCCAGCAGCTTTGGAGCGGGGCCCGACAATGAGCAGTTCTTC
TRBJ1-1,once,TRBV7-9,TRBD1,CASSSQGVRTEAFF,TGTGCCAGCAGCTCACAGGGGGTGAGGACTGAAGCTTTCTTT
TRBJ1-2,NA,TRBV12-3/TRBV12-4,NA,CASSLTGKGYTF,TGTGCCAGCAGTTTAACAGGGAAGGGCTACACCTTC
TRBJ2-2,NA,TRBV2,NA,CASSEDATGELFF,TGTGCCAGCAGTGAAGACGCGACCGGGGAGCTGTTTTTT
TRBJ1-1,NA,TRBV6-4,NA,CASSERGAGTEAFF,TGTGCCAGCAGTGAACGGGGGGCGGGCACTGAAGCTTTCTTT
TRBJ1-1,NA,TRBV18,NA,CASSPPSRVNTEAFF,TGTGCCAGCTCACCCCCTAGCCGGGTCAACACTGAAGCTTTCTTT
TRBJ1-6,few,TRBV19,NA,CASAPQFNSPLHF,TGTGCCAGTGCCCCACAGTTTAATTCACCCCTCCACTTT
TRBJ2-7,once,TRBV18,TRBD1,CASSRQQGAGEQYF,TGTGCCAGCTCCCGTCAACAGGGGGCGGGCGAGCAGTACTTC
TRBJ2-6,once,TRBV18,TRBD1,CASSPDRGSFGANVLTF,TGTGCCAGCTCACCCGACAGGGGCTCATTCGGGGCCAACGTCCTGACTTTC
TRBJ1-5,NA,TRBV5-1,TRBD1,CASSRTTGAYQPQHF,TGCGCCAGCAGCCGCACGACAGGGGCTTATCAGCCCCAGCATTTT
TRBJ2-7,NA,TRBV30,TRBD2,CAWSVGRQLFRLAGEQYF,TGTGCCTGGAGTGTTGGGAGGCAGCTCTTTCGACTAGCGGGGGAGCAGTACTTC
TRBJ1-1,NA,TRBV5-1,NA,CASRQQVDNTEAFF,TGCGCCAGCCGGCAGCAGGTCGATAACACTGAAGCTTTCTTT
TRBJ1-2,NA,TRBV4-1,NA,CASSQADSQWGVYGYTF,TGCGCCAGCAGCCAAGCGGACTCACAGTGGGGGGTCTATGGCTACACCTTC
TRBJ1-2,NA,TRBV5-4,NA,CASRGGSNYGYTF,TGTGCCAGCAGGGGGGGGTCTAACTATGGCTACACCTTC
TRBJ1-1,NA,TRBV18,NA,CASSRDMNTEAFF,TGTGCCAGCTCAAGGGACATGAACACTGAAGCTTTCTTT
TRBJ2-3,NA,TRBV7-8,TRBD2,CASSESPGTSGRYTDTQYF,TGTGCCAGCAGCGAATCCCCCGGGACTAGCGGGAGATACACAGATACGCAGTATTTT
TRBJ2-3,once,TRBV5-1,TRBD2,CASSPSSGIRLTDTQYF,TGCGCCAGCAGCCCAAGTAGCGGGATTAGGTTGACAGATACGCAGTATTTT
TRBJ2-5,NA,TRBV24-1,NA,CATSPTGGETQYF,TGTGCCACCAGCCCGACCGGGGGAGAGACCCAGTACTTC
TRBJ1-5,NA,TRBV5-8,TRBD1,CASSVGSGQGVNQPQHF,TGTGCCAGCAGCGTGGGGAGCGGACAGGGTGTCAATCAGCCCCAGCATTTT
TRBJ2-7,NA,TRBV6-2/TRBV6-3,NA,CASSFGELWDEQYF,TGTGCCAGCAGTTTCGGGGAATTGTGGGACGAGCAGTACTTC
TRBJ1-1,NA,TRBV11-2,NA,CASSLEGLNTEAFF,TGTGCCAGCAGCTTAGAGGGCCTGAACACTGAAGCTTTCTTT